The entry that follows covers one T cell receptor beta chain sequence. The junction shows a germline mismatch at one end, possibly a read error. Per the germline V gene, CDR1 is SQVTM and CDR2 is ANQGSEA. The CDR3 is 13 residues long. The sample is drawn from a study of tumor-infiltrating lymphocytes in primary liver carcinoma. In the study overall: The five patients, who were men and women, ranged in age from 30 to 69 years.

Total RNA (approximately 500 ng) served as template for TCR beta cDNA synthesis primed by a constant-region primer. Libraries for TCR beta were built through three nested multiplex PCR rounds, which together made up a slightly modified ARM-PCR procedure. With TRBV1-TRBV30 forward primers and a C-beta reverse primer, the first two PCR rounds were run for about 10 cycles each. TCRdb processed the multiplex PCR reads anew with MiXCR; each CDR3 protein has one entry. The sample comprises 300,000 to 350,000 distinct CDR3 sequences, about two thirds of which are singletons, and roughly 6.5% rests with the top ten. The blood RNA (from unsorted whole blood) was obtained, and germline DNA was also extracted. With chronic HBV infection, the patients were also treatment-naive. Presurgery, roughly 4 milliliters of peripheral blood were collected.

Sequenced material: peripheral blood. V usage is TRBV29-1 and J usage is TRBJ1-1; the D is unclear. This clonotype originated in a man aged 40-49 years with primary liver carcinoma and hepatitis B virus infection. CDR3 DNA sequence: TGCAGCGTTGAGGAACACATGAACACTGAAGCTTTCTTC. This sequence encodes CSVEEHMNTEAFF.